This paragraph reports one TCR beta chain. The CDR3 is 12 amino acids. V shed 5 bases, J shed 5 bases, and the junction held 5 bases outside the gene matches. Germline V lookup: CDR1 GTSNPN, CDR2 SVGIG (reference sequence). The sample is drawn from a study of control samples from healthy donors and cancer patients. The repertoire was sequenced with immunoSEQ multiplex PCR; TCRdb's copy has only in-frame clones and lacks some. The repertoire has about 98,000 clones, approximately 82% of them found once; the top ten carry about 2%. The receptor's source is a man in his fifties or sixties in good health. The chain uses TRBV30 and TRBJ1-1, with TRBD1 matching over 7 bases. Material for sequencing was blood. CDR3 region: CAWHRGGTEAFF. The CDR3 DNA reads TGTGCCTGGCACAGGGGTGGGACTGAAGCTTTCTTT.